This T cell receptor (beta chain) was found in a study of T cells after yellow fever vaccination. Study background: Preparation of the low-cell-number fractions used SMART-Seq v4 Ultra Low Input.

Germline V gene sequence: CDR1 LNHDA, CDR2 SQIVND (reference sequence). This CDR3 comprises 13 residues. The V end lost 5 bases, the J end lost 4 bases, and 10 bases lay between the germline ends. In this sample, this clonotype turned up many times. Its antigen is as yet unknown. Study-wide findings and caveats: There was a small share of clonotypes that showed up in both the CD4 and CD8 compartments.

TCRdb called the 5' RACE reads again in MiXCR, with one record for every CDR3 protein. Of hundreds of thousands of distinct CDR3 sequences in the sample, about 5.2% were seen once. This sample comprised CD4+ T cells sorted from PBMCs, obtained on the day of the yellow fever booster vaccination. This chain uses TRBV19 with TRBJ2-3; possibly TRBD1 for D (5 bases). This clonotype was sampled from a man in his late teens or twenties who received the YFV17D yellow fever vaccine. In nucleotides, the CDR3 is TGTGCCAGTAGTCCCCAGGGTCCAGATACGCAGTATTTT. Protein: CASSPQGPDTQYF. Supplemented by reference TRBV19 and TRBJ2-3, the full variable domain reads DGGITQSPKYLFRKEGQNVTLSCEQNLNHDAMYWYRQDPGQGLRLIYYSQIVNDFQKGDIAEGYSVSREKKESFPLTVTSAQKNPTAFYLCASSPQGPDTQYFGPGTRLTVL.